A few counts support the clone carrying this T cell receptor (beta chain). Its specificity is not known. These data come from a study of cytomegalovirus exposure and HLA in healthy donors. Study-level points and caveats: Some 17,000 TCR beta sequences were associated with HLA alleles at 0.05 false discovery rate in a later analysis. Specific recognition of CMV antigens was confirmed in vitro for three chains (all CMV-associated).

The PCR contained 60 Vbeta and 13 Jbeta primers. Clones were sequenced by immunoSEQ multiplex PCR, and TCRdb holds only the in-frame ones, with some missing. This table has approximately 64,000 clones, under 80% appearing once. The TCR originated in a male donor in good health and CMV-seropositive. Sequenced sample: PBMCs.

In DNA, the CDR3 is TGTGCCAGCAGTTACGGAGGGAACACTGAAGCTTTCTTT. Translated, it gives CASSYGGNTEAFF. This chain uses TRBV6-5 with TRBJ1-1, with D unresolved. The germline CDR1 and CDR2 sequences are MNHEY and SVGAGI. The CDR3 spans 13 residues. The V gene lost 2 bases and the J gene lost 1 base, with 5 bases spanning the gap.